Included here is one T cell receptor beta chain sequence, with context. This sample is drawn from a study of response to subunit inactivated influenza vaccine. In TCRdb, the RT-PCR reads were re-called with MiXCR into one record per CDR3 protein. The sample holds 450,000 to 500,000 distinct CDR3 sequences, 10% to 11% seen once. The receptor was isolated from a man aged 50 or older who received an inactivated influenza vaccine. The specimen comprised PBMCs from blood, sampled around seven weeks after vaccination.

CDR3 residues: CASRSTGGYNEQFF. CDR3 coding DNA: TGCGCCAGCAGATCGACAGGGGGCTATAATGAGCAGTTCTTC. The chain links TRBV5-1 to TRBJ2-1; 10 positions agree with TRBD1. V trimming: 5 bases; J trimming: 7 bases; junction bases outside the gene matches: 6. The CDR3 covers 14 residues. The V gene's germline CDR1 is SGHRS and CDR2 YFSETQ.